One T cell receptor (beta chain) is described in this entry. There is no known antigen for this receptor. Base qualities are not recorded, but no much larger clone differs from it by a single base. The time point label for this specimen denotes: 45 days after influenza vaccine administration. The data belong to a study of response to subunit inactivated influenza vaccine (dated by TCRdb to the late 2010s). With regard to the full study: To follow how T cells responded to a trivalent subunit inactivated influenza vaccine, the researchers relied on deep quantitative profiling of the T cell receptor repertoire. General study outcomes and caveats: The authors suggested that each seasonal influenza vaccination may recruit only a limited number of new T cells.

Library generation was performed with RT-PCR. TCRdb records Illumina HiSeq 2500 as the sequencer. The public reads were reanalyzed by TCRdb: fastp trimming at Q25, MiXCR alignment, in-frame beta chains only. CDR3 protein duplicates are merged, each entry listing the most common genes and DNA. In this sample the table shows around 500,000 distinct CDR3 sequences, about 10% of which occur a single time. The ten largest clones take up approximately 12% of the sample. The sequences come from PBMCs from blood, collected 45 days after vaccination. The clonotype comes from a man aged 50-59 years who received an inactivated influenza vaccine. Donor details come from another sample of the same person, matched by shared clones.

The nucleotide sequence reads as follows: TGTGCCAGCAGTGGACAGGGAGGTGGAAACACCATATATTTT. It codes for CASSGQGGGNTIYF. The sequence is built from TRBV25-1 and TRBJ1-3; the junction holds 7 bases that match TRBD1. Trimming leaves V shorter by 4 bases and J shorter by 3 bases, with the junction holding 3 bases beyond the gene matches. The CDR3 has 14 amino acids, counting the end cysteine and phenylalanine. The sequence is cut down to CDR3 DNA, 42 bases in frame from base 1. Via the germline V gene, CDR1 is MGHDK and CDR2 SYGVNS.